The next 5 T cell receptor beta chains were all read from a single sample in a study of T cell repertoires in cytomegalovirus infection. In TCRdb, the reads were re-called with MiXCR into one record per CDR3 protein. The sample records around 740,000 distinct CDR3 sequences, less than 40% being singletons. The specimen was PBMCs. All receptors derive from a human donor in good health (CMV status not recorded). Some clones in this sample may be carry-over from other donors' samples.

The J gene is TRBJ2-7, the V gene TRBV4-1, with D perhaps being TRBD1 or TRBD2 (6 bases each). V dropped 5 bases and J dropped 4 bases, with 21 bases sitting between them. Germline loops: CDR1 MGHRA, CDR2 YSYEKL. This CDR3 is built from 16 residues. CDR3 nucleotides: TGCGCCAGCAGCTTTGCGGACGGGGGCGCGGTGTACGAGCAGTACTTC. Amino acids: CASSFADGGAVYEQYF.

J is TRBJ2-1 and V is TRBV27; the match to TRBD2 covers 11 bases. Trimming cost V 7 bases and J 4 bases; bases outside gene matches: 9. This CDR3 is built from 16 residues. Per the germline V gene, CDR1 is MNHEY and CDR2 is SMNVEV (reference sequence). The CDR3 DNA reads TGTGCCAGCACCAAATCCGGGACTAGCGGATACAATGAGCAGTTCTTC. The encoded protein is CASTKSGTSGYNEQFF.

The rearrangement links TRBV25-1 to TRBJ1-6, with TRBD1 matching 7 bases. The trim removed 3 bases at V and 7 bases at J, leaving 12 bases unmatched. CDR3 length equals 17 residues. In germline, CDR1 is MGHDK, CDR2 SYGVNS. As DNA, the CDR3 is TGTGCCAGCAGTGAGTTCCCAAGAGGACAGGAGAATTCACCCCTCCACTTT. Amino acid sequence: CASSEFPRGQENSPLHF. Based on the CDR3 plus reference TRBV25-1 and TRBJ1-6, the full variable domain is EADIYQTPRYLVIGTGKKITLECSQTMGHDKMYWYQQDPGMELHLIHYSYGVNSTEKGDLSSESTVSRIRTEHFPLTLESARPSHTSQYLCASSEFPRGQENSPLHFGNGTRLTVT.

Concerning this clonotype itself: The junction departs from the called germline gene at one end, perhaps through a read error. The chain uses TRBV7-2 and TRBJ1-2, with TRBD1 matching 9 bases. Germline loops: CDR1 SGHTA, CDR2 FQGNSA. The CDR3 is made up of 17 amino acids. The CDR3 spells CASSPAHRDRVDYGYTF. The CDR3 DNA reads as TGTGCCAGCAGCCCGGCCCATCGGGACAGGGTTGACTATGGCTACACATTC. Variable domain in full (rest from reference TRBV7-2 and TRBJ1-2): GAGVSQSPSNKVTEKGKDVELRCDPISGHTALYWYRQSLGQGLEFLIYFQGNSAPDKSGLPSDRFSAERTGGSVSTLTIQRTQQEDSAVYLCASSPAHRDRVDYGYTFGSGTRLTVV.

This clonotype was detected only a few times. The rearrangement uses TRBV28 and TRBJ2-5; D possibly corresponds to TRBD2 (6 bases). Germline CDR1 reads MDHEN; CDR2 reads SYDVKM. The CDR3 runs 16 residues. The V and J ends lost 4 bases and 1 base respectively, with 16 bases between them. In nucleotides, the CDR3 is TGTGCCAGCAGTTACGGAGGGGTCGGAACCCAAGAGACCCAGTACTTC. Encoded protein: CASSYGGVGTQETQYF. The full variable domain, with the rest looked up from reference TRBV28 and TRBJ2-5, is DVKVTQSSRYLVKRTGEKVFLECVQDMDHENMFWYRQDPGLGLRLIYFSYDVKMKEKGDIPEGYSVSREKKERFSLILESASTNQTSMYLCASSYGGVGTQETQYFGPGTRLLVL.